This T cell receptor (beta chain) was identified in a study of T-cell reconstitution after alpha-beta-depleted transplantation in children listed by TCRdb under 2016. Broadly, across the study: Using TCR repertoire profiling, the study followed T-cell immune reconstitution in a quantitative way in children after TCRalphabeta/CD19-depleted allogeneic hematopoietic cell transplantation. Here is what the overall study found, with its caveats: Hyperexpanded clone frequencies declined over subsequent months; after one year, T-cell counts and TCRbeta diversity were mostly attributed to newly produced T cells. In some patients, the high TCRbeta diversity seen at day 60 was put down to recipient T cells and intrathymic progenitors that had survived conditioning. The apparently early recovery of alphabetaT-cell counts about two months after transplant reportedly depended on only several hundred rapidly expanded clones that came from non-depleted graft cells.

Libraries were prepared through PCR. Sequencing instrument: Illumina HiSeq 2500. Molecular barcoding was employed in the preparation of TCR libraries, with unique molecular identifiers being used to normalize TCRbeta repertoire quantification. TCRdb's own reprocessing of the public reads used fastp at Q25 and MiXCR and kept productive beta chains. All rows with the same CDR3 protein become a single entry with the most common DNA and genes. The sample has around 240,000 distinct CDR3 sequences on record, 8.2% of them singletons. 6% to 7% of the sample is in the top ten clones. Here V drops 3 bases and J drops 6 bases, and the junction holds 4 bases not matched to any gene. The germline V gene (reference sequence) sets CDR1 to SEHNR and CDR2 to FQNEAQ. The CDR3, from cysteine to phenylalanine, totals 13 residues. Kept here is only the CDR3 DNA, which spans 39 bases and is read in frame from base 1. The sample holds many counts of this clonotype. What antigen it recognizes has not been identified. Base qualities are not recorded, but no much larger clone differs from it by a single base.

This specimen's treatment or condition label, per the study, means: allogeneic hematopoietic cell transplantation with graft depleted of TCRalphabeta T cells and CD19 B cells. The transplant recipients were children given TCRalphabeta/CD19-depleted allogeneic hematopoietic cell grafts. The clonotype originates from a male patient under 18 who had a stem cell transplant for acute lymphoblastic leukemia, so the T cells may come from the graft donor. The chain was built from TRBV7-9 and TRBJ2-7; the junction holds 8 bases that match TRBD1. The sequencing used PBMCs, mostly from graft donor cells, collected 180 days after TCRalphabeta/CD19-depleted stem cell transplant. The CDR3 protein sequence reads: CASSFGQGGEQYF. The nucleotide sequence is TGTGCCAGCAGCTTCGGACAGGGCGGCGAGCAGTACTTC.